These 25 T cell receptor beta chains came from one sample sequenced in a study of T cells in Graves' hyperthyroidism and ophthalmopathy. Using RNA transcripts as the source, TCR beta CDR3 regions were amplified. The HTBI primer set was used in a first-round RT-PCR of the TCR CDR3. MiXCR, run by TCRdb on the multiplex PCR reads, gives a single entry per CDR3 protein. This sample has about 280,000 distinct CDR3 sequences, with approximately 26% found just once. The sequenced sample was blood. The source is a middle-aged man with Graves' hyperthyroidism that later progressed to Graves' ophthalmopathy.

With regard to this clonotype: The limits of the CDR3 on the DNA are not certain, so only TCRdb's listed CDR3 is given. The genes are TRBV12-3 or TRBV12-4 and TRBJ2-7; the tabulated D call, TRBD1, remains unverified against the DNA. The CDR3 contains 14 residues when both ends are counted. The CDR3 sequence: CASSSSDRGGEQYF.

This clonotype was counted at least ten times. The chain employs TRBV29-1 and TRBJ2-7; D may be TRBD2 (6 bases). The CDR3 has 14 residues. Germline-derived CDR1 and CDR2 are SQVTM and ANQGSEA. Between the trimmed V and J ends, which lost 3 bases and 6 bases, there was a span of 18 bases. CDR3 region: CSVEDRSGDFEQYF. In DNA, the CDR3 is TGCAGCGTTGAGGATCGGTCGGGGGATTTCGAGCAGTACTTC.

The chain couples TRBV6-1 to TRBJ2-7; 7 bases fit TRBD2. Germline V gene data show CDR1 as MNHNS and CDR2 as SASEGT. The length of the CDR3 is 12 residues. With V trimmed by 5 bases and J by 5 bases, 3 bases remained unmatched. The CDR3, as DNA: TGTGCCAGCAGTCCGGGGGGACACGAGCAGTACTTC. It yields the protein CASSPGGHEQYF.

This clonotype was observed many times. The V gene is TRBV30, the J gene TRBJ1-3, with D unclear. V lost 3 bases to trimming and J lost 0 bases, with 12 bases between them. There are 15 residues in the CDR3. Germline values: CDR1 GTSNPN, CDR2 SVGIG (reference sequence). DNA for the CDR3: TGTGCCTGGAGCCGCGGACTCGGCTCTGGAAACACCATATATTTT. This sequence encodes CAWSRGLGSGNTIYF. The entire variable domain, with the rest obtained from reference TRBV30 and TRBJ1-3, is as follows: SQTIHQWPATLVQPVGSPLSLECTVEGTSNPNLYWYRQAAGRGLQLLFYSVGIGQISSEVPQNLSASRPQDRQFILSSKKLLLSDSGFYLCAWSRGLGSGNTIYFGEGSWLTVV.

This clonotype has ten or more counts. This chain connects TRBV2 to TRBJ2-2; tentatively, D is TRBD2 (6 bases). V lost 6 bases to trimming and J lost 8 bases, with 10 bases between them. Germline V gene sequence: CDR1 SNHLY, CDR2 FYNNEI. The CDR3 is made up of 12 amino acids. CDR3 loop: CASRAGSGELFF. The CDR3 bases are TGTGCCAGCAGGGCGGGATCGGGGGAGCTGTTTTTT. Full variable domain (remainder filled in from reference TRBV2 and TRBJ2-2): EPEVTQTPSHQVTQMGQEVILRCVPISNHLYFYWYRQILGQKVEFLVSFYNNEISEKSEIFDDQFSVERPDGSNFTLKIRSTKLEDSAMYFCASRAGSGELFFGEGSRLTVL.

This clonotype was seen a few times. The CDR3 protein is CASSSRPDYGYTF. CDR3 nucleotides: TGTGCCAGCAGTTCCCGGCCCGACTATGGCTACACCTTC. The rearrangement links TRBV6-5 to TRBJ1-2; D call uncertain. CDR1 is MNHEY, CDR2 SVGAGI, per germline. The ends were cut back, 4 bases at V and 3 bases at J, with 9 bases in the middle. This CDR3 has 13 residues.

There are many counts of this clonotype. The chain uses TRBV3-1 and TRBJ2-7, with D perhaps matching TRBD1 or TRBD2 (7 bases each). This CDR3 spans 17 amino acids. V was cut by 4 bases and J by 4 bases, with 23 bases left in between. CDR1 is LGHDT and CDR2 is YNNKEL in the germline V gene (reference sequence). The CDR3 DNA is TGTGCCAGCAGCCCGACCGTGAGACAGGGAGGGACATACGAGCAGTACTTC. This sequence encodes CASSPTVRQGGTYEQYF.

This clonotype was observed many times. The genes are TRBV5-6 and TRBJ1-1; 7 bases are a match to TRBD1. There are 14 residues in the CDR3. CDR1 is SGHDT, CDR2 YYEEEE, per germline. Germline trimming cut 0 bases from V and 4 bases from J; bases unmatched to any gene: 3. The CDR3 loop reads CASSLAGTATEAFF. The CDR3 bases are TGTGCCAGCAGCTTGGCCGGGACAGCCACTGAAGCTTTCTTT.

This clonotype was recorded at least ten times. V is TRBV5-1 and J is TRBJ2-7; D not certain. The CDR3 consists of 16 residues. Germline assignment: CDR1 SGHRS and CDR2 YFSETQ. V lost 0 bases and J lost 0, with 13 bases in between. In nucleotides, the CDR3 is TGCGCCAGCAGCTTGGCGGCAGGTTCGAGCTCCTACGAGCAGTACTTC. Its translation: CASSLAAGSSSYEQYF.

The sample holds many counts of this clonotype. The gene calls are TRBV11-2 and TRBJ2-7; TRBD2 matches at 11 bases. Germline CDR1 SGHAT, CDR2 FQNNGV. V was clipped by 5 bases and J by 1 base; unmatched bases: 7. This CDR3 is built from 16 residues. The CDR3: CASSRTSGGWSYEQYF. The CDR3 DNA follows: TGTGCCAGCAGCCGAACTAGCGGGGGCTGGTCCTACGAGCAGTACTTC.

This clonotype has at least ten counts. This chain joins TRBV27 and TRBJ2-5; weak D call: TRBD1 (6 bases). The CDR3 is 13 residues long. Germline lookup yields CDR1 MNHEY and CDR2 SMNVEV (reference sequence). The germline V and J ends were trimmed by 6 bases and 3 bases, with 11 bases remaining between them. The CDR3 DNA sequence: TGTGCCAGCAGGGGGGCAGGAGAAGAGACCCAGTACTTC. Translated: CASRGAGEETQYF.

This clonotype was seen at least ten times. The chain employs TRBV7-3 and TRBJ2-1; D possibly corresponds to TRBD2 (5 bases). Deletions cut 2 bases from V and 9 bases from J, with 14 bases between. The CDR3 is made up of 14 amino acids. Germline CDR1 SGHTA, CDR2 FQGTGA. CDR3 region: CASSLGPSSGEQFF. CDR3 nucleotide sequence: TGTGCCAGCAGCTTAGGGCCTAGCTCAGGTGAGCAGTTCTTC.

This clonotype was seen ten or more times. The chain carries TRBV2 and TRBJ2-4; the match to TRBD1 covers 8 bases. Per the germline V gene, CDR1 is SNHLY and CDR2 is FYNNEI. CDR3 length: 14 amino acids. The trim removed 6 bases at V and 9 bases at J, leaving 10 bases unmatched. The CDR3 nucleotides read TGTGCCAGCAGGACAGGACAGGGTGGTCGCATTCAGTACTTC. As protein: CASRTGQGGRIQYF.

The rearrangement links TRBV30 to TRBJ2-7; 7 bases are a match to TRBD2. This CDR3 has 13 residues. Germline lookup yields CDR1 GTSNPN and CDR2 SVGIG (reference sequence). J lost 6 bases, V lost 5 bases, and 10 bases had no gene match. The CDR3 nucleotides read TGTGCCTGGGGCGACGAGCGGGATGCCGAGCAGTACTTC. This sequence encodes CAWGDERDAEQYF.

This clonotype was picked up many times. The rearrangement joins TRBV27 to TRBJ2-5, with TRBD2 as a possible D gene (5 bases). V was shortened by 6 bases and J by 1 base, with 9 bases between the two germline ends. The CDR3 has 13 residues. CDR1 is MNHEY and CDR2 is SMNVEV in the germline V gene (reference sequence). CDR3 sequence (DNA): TGTGCCAGCAGATATGGACTCCAAGAGACCCAGTACTTC. Its protein product is CASRYGLQETQYF.

This clonotype came up once. The J gene is TRBJ2-7, the V gene TRBV6-5, with 7 bases identical to TRBD2. CDR1 MNHEY and CDR2 SVGAGI come from the germline V gene. Trimming at V came to 3 bases and at J to 3 bases, leaving 5 bases not matched to a gene. The CDR3 has 14 residues. In nucleotides, the CDR3 is TGTGCCAGCAGTTATGGAGCGGGGAACTACGAGCAGTACTTC. Translation gives CASSYGAGNYEQYF.

At least ten counts were recorded for this clonotype. The rearrangement uses TRBV2 and TRBJ2-7, with D hard to call. V was pared by 1 base and J by 4 bases, with 5 bases between. The CDR3 is 12 amino acids. Germline V gives CDR1 SNHLY, CDR2 FYNNEI. In DNA, the CDR3 is TGTGCCAGCAGTGAAGACCTGTACGAGCAGTACTTC. Protein: CASSEDLYEQYF.

CDR3 DNA sequence: TGTGCCAGCAGCTTGGTCGACACCGGGGAGCAGTACTTC. Amino acid sequence: CASSLVDTGEQYF. V gene TRBV7-9 combines with J gene TRBJ2-7; no firm D call. This CDR3 comprises 13 residues. Germline CDR1 is SEHNR and CDR2 is FQNEAQ (reference sequence). The V and J ends lost 3 bases and 7 bases respectively, with 13 bases between them.

This clonotype was observed many times. The chain uses TRBV5-8 and TRBJ2-7; D may match TRBD1 or TRBD2 (5 bases each). From germline, CDR1 is SGHTS and CDR2 YDEGEE. CDR3 length: 15 amino acids. V lost 1 base, J lost 2 bases, and 13 bases lay in between. This CDR3 reads CASSLQGRETYEQYF. The CDR3 nucleotides read TGTGCCAGCAGCTTGCAGGGACGGGAAACCTACGAGCAGTACTTC.

The sample holds many counts of this clonotype. The V call is TRBV24-1, the J call TRBJ2-2; D is unclear. Trimming left V 8 bases short and J 15 bases short, with 15 bases between. This CDR3 has 11 amino acids. Germline V CDR1 and CDR2: KGHDR, SFDVKD. CDR3 region: CATNRALRLFF. CDR3 nucleotides: TGTGCCACCAACCGGGCCCTAAGGTTGTTTTTT.

CDR3 sequence reads: CASSSIAGVETQYF. The CDR3 region has the DNA TGTGCCAGCAGTTCAATAGCGGGAGTAGAGACCCAGTACTTC. V is TRBV28 and J is TRBJ2-5; 9 nucleotides agree with TRBD2. The germline CDR1 and CDR2 sequences are MDHEN and SYDVKM. Trimming cost V 4 bases and J 4 bases; bases outside gene matches: 4. The CDR3 extends over 14 amino acids.

Many counts were recorded for this clonotype. J is TRBJ1-3 and V is TRBV20-1; unclear D gene. CDR1 DFQATT and CDR2 SNEGSKA come from the germline V gene (reference sequence). V was pared by 3 bases and J by 5 bases, with 17 bases between. This CDR3 has 15 residues. CDR3 sequence (DNA): TGCAGTGCTAGCCCCGGCGAAAATTGGAGAAACACCATATATTTT. Translating it yields CSASPGENWRNTIYF.

Sample share makes this clonotype medium-sized. The J gene is TRBJ1-1, the V gene TRBV12-3 or TRBV12-4; D call uncertain. The V gene lost 0 bases and the J gene lost 1 base, with 9 bases spanning the gap. The CDR3 sequence is 15 residues long. DNA for the CDR3: TGTGCCAGCAGTTTAGCGTCCCTGGGGAACACTGAAGCTTTCTTT. Translating gives CASSLASLGNTEAFF.

This clonotype was counted ten times or more. V gene TRBV12-3 or TRBV12-4 combines with J gene TRBJ1-5, with 8 bases identical to TRBD1. V shed 6 bases and J 7 bases; nucleotides not matched to a gene: 5. CDR3 length equals 13 residues. CDR3 protein: CASSRTGRQPQHF. Here the CDR3 DNA reads TGTGCCAGCAGCCGGACAGGGCGACAGCCCCAGCATTTT.

The sample holds many counts of this clonotype. The chain uses TRBV10-3 and TRBJ2-7; D ambiguous. This CDR3 is 14 amino acids long. CDR1 and CDR2 (germline): ENHRY, SYGVKD. With 0 bases removed from V and 3 bases from J, the gap between germline ends came to 9 bases. CDR3 protein: CAISESLDYYEQYF. The CDR3 bases are TGTGCCATCAGTGAGTCGCTGGATTACTACGAGCAGTACTTC.